This T cell receptor (beta chain) was sequenced during a study of blood T cell repertoires in COVID-19. Original methodology: The authors estimated nucleated cell counts from reference gene primer amplification. Assay: immunoSEQ multiplex PCR; the TCRdb copy retains only in-frame clones and omits some. That table gives V, J and clone size, and the DNA gave D and trimming. Of about 270,000 clones listed, approximately 90% are singletons. Residents of under 25 US areas, aged roughly 18 to 89 years, made up the participants. Donors were grouped by their self-reported clinical history. The sample comprised PBMCs or T cells enriched from blood (not recorded which). This sequence originates from a woman aged 25-40 years with acute COVID-19.

The chain's CDR3 is CAWSVRVAEFTGQYF. CDR3 DNA: TGTGCCTGGAGTGTACGGGTAGCGGAATTTACTGGGCAGTACTTC. This sequence joins TRBV30 and TRBJ2-7, with a possible D match to TRBD2 (6 bases). The CDR3 covers 15 residues. The V and J ends lost 0 bases and 9 bases respectively, with 21 bases between them. Germline lookup yields CDR1 GTSNPN and CDR2 SVGIG (reference sequence).